What follows are 14 T cell receptor beta chains derived from one specimen sequenced in a study of regulatory T cells in long-lasting Graves disease (dated by TCRdb to the early 2020s). Interpreted using the paper, the time point label stands for: newly diagnosed GD, antithyroid drugs for less than 3 months. RNA was extracted from PBMCs in TRIzol for both TCR sequencing and RNA sequencing. Receptors were amplified or captured by multiplex PCR. The sample was run on an Illumina HiSeq 4000. CDR3 regions were amplified by Arm-PCR with iRepertoire HTBI primers to construct TCR beta libraries. TCRdb applied fastp at Q25 and MiXCR to the public reads, then kept only in-frame beta chains. Entries are consolidated by CDR3 protein sequence, retaining the most common genes and DNA. The sample profile shows about 610,000 distinct CDR3 sequences; about 15% of them were found once. The top ten hold more than 10% of the sample.

The same specimen was also included in a second study, on T cells in Graves' hyperthyroidism and ophthalmopathy.

Sequencing used peripheral blood mononuclear cells (PBMCs), obtained at new diagnosis, from a patient treated with antithyroid drugs. The receptor set was obtained from a man in his late teens or twenties with Graves disease. Donor details come from another sample of the same person, matched by shared clones.

The chain links TRBV12-5 to TRBJ2-6, with 8 positions matching TRBD1. The V segment lost 1 base and the J segment 1 base; nucleotides outside the gene matches: 6. There are 18 residues in the CDR3. Germline lookup yields CDR1 LGHNT and CDR2 FRNRAP. The CDR3 nucleotides are TGTGCTAGTGGTTTGGCCTCAGGGGGCGCGTCTGGGGCCAACGTCCTGACTTTC. Translated: CASGLASGGASGANVLTF.

This clonotype was found a few times. The chain recombines TRBV29-1 with TRBJ2-5, with D hard to call. Germline loops: CDR1 SQVTM, CDR2 ANQGSEA. Trimming cost V 1 base and J 5 bases, with 14 bases left between them. This CDR3 is 14 amino acids long. The CDR3 loop reads CSVEGDDPRETQYF. Here the CDR3 DNA reads TGCAGCGTTGAAGGCGACGATCCCCGGGAGACCCAGTACTTC. Together with reference TRBV29-1 and TRBJ2-5, the CDR3 gives the full variable domain: SAVISQKPSRDICQRGTSLTIQCQVDSQVTMMFWYRQQPGQSLTLIATANQGSEATYESGFVIDKFPISRPNLTFSTLTVSNMSPEDSSIYLCSVEGDDPRETQYFGPGTRLLVL.

This clonotype appeared many times. The rearrangement links TRBV27 to TRBJ2-7, with no clear D. Trimming stripped 4 bases from V and 2 bases from J, with 15 bases between. Germline V lookup: CDR1 MNHEY, CDR2 SMNVEV (reference sequence). CDR3 length: 15 amino acids. CDR3 sequence (DNA): TGTGCCAGCAGTTCCCCGCAGCGACAACCCTACGAGCAGTACTTC. Translating it yields CASSSPQRQPYEQYF.

The rearrangement links TRBV27 to TRBJ2-7, with D maybe TRBD1 (6 bases). Deletions cut 5 bases from V and 5 bases from J, with 19 bases between. The V gene's germline CDR1 is MNHEY and CDR2 SMNVEV (reference sequence). This CDR3 spans 15 amino acids. CDR3: CASSDSTGLRDEQYF. In DNA form, the CDR3 reads TGTGCCAGCAGTGATTCGACAGGACTGCGCGACGAGCAGTACTTC.

The V call is TRBV27, the J call TRBJ1-1; D might be TRBD1 (6 bases). Trimming removed 5 bases from V and 4 bases from J, with 14 bases in between. There are 14 residues in the CDR3. Germline V CDR1 and CDR2: MNHEY, SMNVEV (reference sequence). In nucleotides, the CDR3 is TGTGCCAGCAGTAAGACAGGAGGGGCCACTGAAGCTTTCTTT. It is translated as CASSKTGGATEAFF.

Many counts were recorded for this clonotype. This chain connects TRBV29-1 to TRBJ2-1; D is undetermined. CDR3 length equals 12 residues. In germline, CDR1 is SQVTM, CDR2 ANQGSEA. Trimming stripped 4 bases from V and 7 bases from J, with 11 bases between. In DNA form, the CDR3 reads TGCAGCGTTGTTGGCTCTCGGAATGAGCAGTTCTTC. It specifies CSVVGSRNEQFF.

This clonotype was seen more than once but under ten times. DNA of the CDR3: TGTGCCAGCAGCGGCAAAGACAGCCGCTCCTACGAGCAGTACTTC. It encodes CASSGKDSRSYEQYF. The genes are TRBV9 and TRBJ2-7; possibly TRBD1 for D (5 bases). The V end lost 3 bases, the J end lost 0 bases, and 13 bases lay between the germline ends. Germline loops: CDR1 SGDLS, CDR2 YYNGEE. CDR3 length: 15 residues.

This clonotype has a count of ten or more. This sequence joins TRBV7-3 and TRBJ2-1; 7 nucleotides match TRBD2. Losses at the gene ends were 5 bases for V and 9 bases for J; bases not matched to a gene: 19. Germline V gene lookup returns CDR1 SGHTA and CDR2 FQGTGA. The CDR3 has 17 residues. CDR3 amino acids: CASSLNPGGEAVVEQFF. DNA of the CDR3: TGTGCCAGCAGCCTGAACCCTGGGGGGGAGGCCGTCGTTGAGCAGTTCTTC.

This clonotype was observed at least ten times. The chain links TRBV2 to TRBJ1-1; D is undetermined. CDR3 size: 16 residues. In germline, CDR1 is SNHLY, CDR2 FYNNEI. The germline V and J ends were trimmed by 6 bases and 0 bases, with 17 bases remaining between them. CDR3 sequence (DNA): TGTGCCAGCAGCGACCCTCTGGACGGGATGAACACTGAAGCTTTCTTT. This translates into CASSDPLDGMNTEAFF.

This clonotype was detected many times. The rearrangement joins TRBV5-1 to TRBJ1-2; D gene unclear. The CDR3 length is 16 residues. Trimming stripped 0 bases from V and 4 bases from J, with 16 bases between. The germline V gene has CDR1 SGHRS and CDR2 YFSETQ. The CDR3 sequence is CASSLGTVPTGYGYTF. The CDR3 DNA reads TGCGCCAGCAGCTTGGGAACAGTTCCTACGGGCTATGGCTACACCTTC.

This clonotype occurred many times. The chain uses TRBV6-1 and TRBJ1-1; D not certain. The V gene's germline CDR1 is MNHNS and CDR2 SASEGT. The length of the CDR3 is 12 residues. Trimming removed 2 bases from V and 4 bases from J, with 5 bases in between. CDR3 sequence: CASSERVTEAFF. DNA of the CDR3: TGTGCCAGCAGTGAAAGGGTCACTGAAGCTTTCTTT.

This clonotype was seen at least ten times. This chain uses TRBV30 with TRBJ1-1; D is ambiguous. The CDR3 length is 14 residues. Germline-derived CDR1 and CDR2 are GTSNPN and SVGIG (reference sequence). The V end lost 3 bases, the J end lost 0 bases, and 11 bases lay between the germline ends. The CDR3 loop reads CAWSTPGMNTEAFF. The CDR3 nucleotides read TGTGCCTGGAGCACTCCGGGCATGAACACTGAAGCTTTCTTT. Variable domain in full (rest from reference TRBV30 and TRBJ1-1): SQTIHQWPATLVQPVGSPLSLECTVEGTSNPNLYWYRQAAGRGLQLLFYSVGIGQISSEVPQNLSASRPQDRQFILSSKKLLLSDSGFYLCAWSTPGMNTEAFFGQGTRLTVV.

This clonotype was observed many times. The chain recombines TRBV28 with TRBJ2-3; D may be TRBD2 (6 bases). In germline, CDR1 is MDHEN, CDR2 SYDVKM. The CDR3 length is 16 residues. Trimming removed 3 bases from V and 7 bases from J, with 20 bases in between. In DNA form, the CDR3 reads TGTGCCAGCAGTTTGCCGCCGGGGAGGAGACAATATACGCAGTATTTT. It encodes CASSLPPGRRQYTQYF.

This clonotype was seen repeatedly, ten times or more. This chain uses TRBV15 with TRBJ2-7; D unclear. Germline loops: CDR1 LNHNV, CDR2 YYDKDF (reference sequence). V was clipped by 0 bases and J by 4 bases, with 13 bases between them. The CDR3 has 15 residues. CDR3 DNA: TGTGCCACCAGCAGAGATCTGGGCAGAAGTTACGAGCAGTACTTC. Encoded protein: CATSRDLGRSYEQYF.